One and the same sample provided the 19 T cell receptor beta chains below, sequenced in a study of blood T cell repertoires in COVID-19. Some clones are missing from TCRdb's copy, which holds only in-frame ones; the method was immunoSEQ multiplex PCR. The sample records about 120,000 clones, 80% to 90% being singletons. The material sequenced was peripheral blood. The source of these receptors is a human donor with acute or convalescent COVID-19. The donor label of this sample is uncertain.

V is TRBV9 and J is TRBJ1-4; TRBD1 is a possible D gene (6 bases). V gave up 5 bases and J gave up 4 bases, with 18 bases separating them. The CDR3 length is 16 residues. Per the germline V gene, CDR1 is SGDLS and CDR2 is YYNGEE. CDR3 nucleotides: TGTGCCAGCAGTAAACAGGGTGTAGGGGTTAATGAAAAACTGTTTTTT. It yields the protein CASSKQGVGVNEKLFF.

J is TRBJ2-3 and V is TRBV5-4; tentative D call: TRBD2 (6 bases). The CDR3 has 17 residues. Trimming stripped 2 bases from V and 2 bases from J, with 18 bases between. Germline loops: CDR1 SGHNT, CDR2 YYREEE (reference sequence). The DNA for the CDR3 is TGTGCCAGCAGCTTACTACTAGCCCGGGGGTTCACAGATACGCAGTATTTT. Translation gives CASSLLLARGFTDTQYF.

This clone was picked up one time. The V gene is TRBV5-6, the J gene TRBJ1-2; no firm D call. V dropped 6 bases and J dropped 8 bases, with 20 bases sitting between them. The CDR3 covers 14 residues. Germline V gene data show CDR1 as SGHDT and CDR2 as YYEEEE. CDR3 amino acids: CASTHISRSVGYTF. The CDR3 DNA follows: TGTGCCAGCACCCATATTTCCCGGAGTGTGGGCTACACCTTC.

The CDR3 reads CASSHTSGSHRYNEQFF. The CDR3 coding sequence is TGCGCCAGCAGCCACACTAGCGGGAGCCACCGATACAATGAGCAGTTCTTC. J is TRBJ2-1 and V is TRBV4-3; 11 positions match TRBD2. V lost 3 bases, J lost 4 bases, and 8 bases stayed unmatched. This CDR3 spans 17 amino acids. Germline V gene data show CDR1 as LGHNA and CDR2 as YSLEER.

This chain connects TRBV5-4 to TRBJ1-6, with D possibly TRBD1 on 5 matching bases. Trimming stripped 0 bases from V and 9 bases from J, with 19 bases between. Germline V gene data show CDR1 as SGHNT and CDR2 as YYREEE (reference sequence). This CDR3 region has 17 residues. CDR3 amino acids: CASSLGSGQGGTSPLHF. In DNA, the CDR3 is TGTGCCAGCAGCTTGGGGTCGGGGCAGGGAGGAACTTCACCCCTCCACTTT.

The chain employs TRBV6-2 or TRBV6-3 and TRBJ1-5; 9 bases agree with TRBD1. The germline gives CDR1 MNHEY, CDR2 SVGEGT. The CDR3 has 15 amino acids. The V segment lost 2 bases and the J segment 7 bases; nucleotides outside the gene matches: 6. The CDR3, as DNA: TGTGCCAGCAGTTACGGACAGGGGACTGGACAGCCCCAGCATTTT. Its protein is CASSYGQGTGQPQHF.

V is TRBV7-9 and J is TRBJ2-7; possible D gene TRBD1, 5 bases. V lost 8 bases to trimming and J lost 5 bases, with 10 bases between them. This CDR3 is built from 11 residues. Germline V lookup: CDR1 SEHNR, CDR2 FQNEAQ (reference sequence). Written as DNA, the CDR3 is TGTGCCAGCCAAGGGGATCACGAGCAGTACTTC. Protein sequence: CASQGDHEQYF.

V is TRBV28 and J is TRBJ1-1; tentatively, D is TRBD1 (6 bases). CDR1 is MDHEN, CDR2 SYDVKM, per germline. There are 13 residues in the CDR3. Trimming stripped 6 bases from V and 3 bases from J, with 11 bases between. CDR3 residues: CASSRTEYTEAFF. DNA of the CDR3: TGTGCCAGCAGCAGGACAGAATACACTGAAGCTTTCTTT.

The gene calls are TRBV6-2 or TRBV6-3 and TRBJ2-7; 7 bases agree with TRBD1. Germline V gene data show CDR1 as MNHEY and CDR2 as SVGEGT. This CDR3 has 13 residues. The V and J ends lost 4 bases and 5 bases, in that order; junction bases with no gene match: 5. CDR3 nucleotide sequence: TGTGCCAGCAGTTCGCACGACAGGGACGAGCAGTACTTC. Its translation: CASSSHDRDEQYF.

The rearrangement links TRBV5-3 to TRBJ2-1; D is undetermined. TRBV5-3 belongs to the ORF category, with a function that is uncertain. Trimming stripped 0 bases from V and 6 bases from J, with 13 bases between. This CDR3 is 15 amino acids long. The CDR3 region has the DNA TGTGCCAGAAGCTTGGGGCCGGGTGATGGCAATGAGCAGTTCTTC. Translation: CARSLGPGDGNEQFF.

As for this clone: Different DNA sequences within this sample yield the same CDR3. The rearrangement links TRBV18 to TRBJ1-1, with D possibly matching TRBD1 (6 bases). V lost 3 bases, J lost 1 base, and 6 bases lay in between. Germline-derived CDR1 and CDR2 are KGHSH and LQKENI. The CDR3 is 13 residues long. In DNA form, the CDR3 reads TGTGCCAGCTCACCGGGACAGAACACTGAAGCTTTCTTT. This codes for CASSPGQNTEAFF.

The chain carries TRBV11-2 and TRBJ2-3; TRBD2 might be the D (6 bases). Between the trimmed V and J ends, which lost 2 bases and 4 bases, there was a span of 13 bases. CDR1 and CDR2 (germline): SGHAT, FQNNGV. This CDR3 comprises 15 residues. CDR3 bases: TGTGCCAGCAGCTTAAAAATCGCGGGGTCAGATACGCAGTATTTT. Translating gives CASSLKIAGSDTQYF.

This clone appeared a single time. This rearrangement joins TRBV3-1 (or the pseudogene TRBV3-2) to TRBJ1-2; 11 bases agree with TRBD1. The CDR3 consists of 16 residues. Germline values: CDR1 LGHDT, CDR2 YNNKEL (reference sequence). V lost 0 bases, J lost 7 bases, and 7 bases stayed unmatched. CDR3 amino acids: CASSQDLGQGVCGYTF. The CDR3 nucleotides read TGTGCCAGCAGCCAAGATCTGGGACAGGGGGTATGTGGCTACACCTTC.

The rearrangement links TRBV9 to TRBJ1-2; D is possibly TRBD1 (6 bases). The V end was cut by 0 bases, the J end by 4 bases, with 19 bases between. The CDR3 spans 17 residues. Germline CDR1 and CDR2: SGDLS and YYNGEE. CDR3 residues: CASSVGGQTSLVYGYTF. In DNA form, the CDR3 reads TGTGCCAGCAGCGTAGGTGGACAGACTAGCTTGGTCTATGGCTACACCTTC. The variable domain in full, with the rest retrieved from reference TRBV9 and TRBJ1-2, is DSGVTQTPKHLITATGQRVTLRCSPRSGDLSVYWYQQSLDQGLQFLIQYYNGEERAKGNILERFSAQQFPDLHSELNLSSLELGDSALYFCASSVGGQTSLVYGYTFGSGTRLTVV.

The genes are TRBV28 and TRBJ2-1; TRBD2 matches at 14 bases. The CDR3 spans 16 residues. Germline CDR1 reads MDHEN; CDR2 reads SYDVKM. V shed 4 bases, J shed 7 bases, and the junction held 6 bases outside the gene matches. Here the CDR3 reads CASSSETSGRVNEQFF. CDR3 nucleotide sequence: TGTGCCAGCAGTTCGGAGACTAGCGGGAGGGTGAATGAGCAGTTCTTC.

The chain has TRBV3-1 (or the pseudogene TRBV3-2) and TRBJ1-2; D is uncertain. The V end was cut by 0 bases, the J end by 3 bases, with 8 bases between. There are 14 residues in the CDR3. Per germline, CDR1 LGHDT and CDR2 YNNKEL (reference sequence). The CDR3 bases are TGTGCCAGCAGCCAAGATTTAAGCTACTATGGCTACACCTTC. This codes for CASSQDLSYYGYTF.

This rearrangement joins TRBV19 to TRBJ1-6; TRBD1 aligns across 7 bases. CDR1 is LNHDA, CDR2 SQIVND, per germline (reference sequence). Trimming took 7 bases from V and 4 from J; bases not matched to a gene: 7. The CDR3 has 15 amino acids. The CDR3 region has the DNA TGTGCCAGTAACGTGGGACAGACGTATAATTCACCCCTCCACTTT. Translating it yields CASNVGQTYNSPLHF.

The CDR3 DNA reads TGTGCCAGCAGTTGCCGCGGGGGTGGTATGAGCAATCAGCCCCAGCATTTT. Protein product: CASSCRGGGMSNQPQHF. The J gene is TRBJ1-5, the V gene TRBV27, with D possibly matching TRBD1 (5 bases). The CDR3 runs 17 residues. Trimming stripped 4 bases from V and 1 base from J, with 17 bases between. Germline CDR1 MNHEY, CDR2 SMNVEV (reference sequence).

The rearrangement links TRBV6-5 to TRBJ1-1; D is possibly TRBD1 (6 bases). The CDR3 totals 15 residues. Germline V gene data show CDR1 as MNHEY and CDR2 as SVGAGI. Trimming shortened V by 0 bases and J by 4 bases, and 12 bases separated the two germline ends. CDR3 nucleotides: TGTGCCAGCAGTTACTCCCAGGGGCTGCGCACTGAAGCTTTCTTT. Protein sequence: CASSYSQGLRTEAFF.